The 13 T cell receptor beta chains given below trace back to one sample, sequenced in a study of blood T cells in healthy people across ages. Primers used in a second PCR of roughly 6 to 11 cycles were a sample-barcoded 5' primer and a J-beta primer mix. TCRdb fed the 5' RACE reads into MiXCR, producing one record per CDR3 protein. The sample has fewer than 750,000 distinct CDR3 sequences, under 55% seen once. The source material was blood. The receptors stem from an elderly man in good health.

The chain recombines TRBV2 with TRBJ1-2, with TRBD1 as a possible D gene (6 bases). The CDR3 extends over 15 amino acids. The V end lost 5 bases, the J end lost 7 bases, and 20 bases lay between the germline ends. The V gene's germline CDR1 is SNHLY and CDR2 FYNNEI. The CDR3 DNA reads as TGTGCCAGCAGTCAACAGGGACTAGCTTCCGGTGGCTACACCTTC. Encoded protein: CASSQQGLASGGYTF.

This chain links TRBV5-1 with TRBJ1-4; D uncertain. Germline V lookup: CDR1 SGHRS, CDR2 YFSETQ. Deletions cut 1 base from V and 4 bases from J, with 8 bases between. The CDR3 has 14 residues. The CDR3 bases are TGCGCCAGCAGCTTGACGGGCAATAATGAAAAACTGTTTTTT. Translated, it gives CASSLTGNNEKLFF.

V and J are TRBV5-5 and TRBJ2-2; perhaps TRBD1 as D (6 bases). The CDR3 consists of 15 residues. Trimming removed 7 bases at V and 3 bases at J, with 16 bases between. The germline V gene encodes CDR1 SGHKS and CDR2 YYEKEE (reference sequence). This CDR3 reads CASGDTPGHTGELFF. The CDR3 region has the DNA TGTGCCAGCGGGGACACCCCGGGTCACACCGGGGAGCTGTTTTTT.

The chain is built from TRBV5-6 and TRBJ2-1; unclear D gene. With the DNA end fitting TRBJ2-7 better, the J assignment may be wrong. CDR1 SGHDT and CDR2 YYEEEE come from the germline V gene. This CDR3 is built from 17 residues. Here the CDR3 DNA reads TGTGCCAGCGGCTCCCCTTTTCGTTTTGGGTCGTCCCACGAGCAGTACTTC. This codes for CASGSPFRFGSSHEQYF.

This chain joins TRBV15 and TRBJ1-1; maybe TRBD1 (5 bases). Trimming cost V 11 bases and J 1 base, with 11 bases left between them. The CDR3 runs to 12 residues. CDR1 is LNHNV and CDR2 is YYDKDF in the germline V gene (reference sequence). The CDR3 DNA reads as TGTGCCTCGAAACAGGCGAACACTGAAGCTTTCTTT. This sequence encodes CASKQANTEAFF. The variable domain in full, with the rest retrieved from reference TRBV15 and TRBJ1-1, is DAMVIQNPRYQVTQFGKPVTLSCSQTLNHNVMYWYQQKSSQAPKLLFHYYDKDFNNEADTPDNFQSRRPNTSFCFLDIRSPGLGDTAMYLCASKQANTEAFFGQGTRLTVV.

This clonotype has just a few counts. The V and J genes are TRBV29-1 and TRBJ1-1; no firm D call. There are 13 residues in the CDR3. The germline V gene has CDR1 SQVTM and CDR2 ANQGSEA. Trimming pared 3 bases from V and 1 base from J, leaving 9 bases between. The CDR3 DNA reads TGCAGCGTTGAGAAACGGCAGAACACTGAAGCTTTCTTT. Its protein is CSVEKRQNTEAFF.

This chain connects TRBV20-1 to TRBJ2-7; possibly TRBD2 for D (6 bases). The V end lost 6 bases, the J end lost 6 bases, and 15 bases lay between the germline ends. CDR1 DFQATT and CDR2 SNEGSKA come from the germline V gene (reference sequence). The CDR3 sequence is 12 residues long. CDR3 region: CSAEAWRVEQYF. CDR3 DNA sequence: TGCAGTGCGGAGGCTTGGAGGGTCGAGCAGTACTTC.

This clonotype was counted many times. This sequence joins TRBV6-5 and TRBJ2-3; tentatively, D is TRBD1 (6 bases). V lost 5 bases, J lost 0 bases, and 9 bases lay in between. Germline V gene sequence: CDR1 MNHEY, CDR2 SVGAGI. This CDR3 comprises 14 residues. CDR3 nucleotides: TGTGCCAGCAGTCAGGGGTACAGCACAGATACGCAGTATTTT. It encodes CASSQGYSTDTQYF.

V and J are TRBV7-9 and TRBJ2-7, with unresolved D. V was trimmed by 1 base and J by 4 bases, leaving 8 bases between them. CDR1 and CDR2 (germline): SEHNR, FQNEAQ (reference sequence). This CDR3 comprises 13 residues. This chain's CDR3 is CASSLGPFYEQYF. CDR3 nucleotides: TGTGCCAGCAGCTTAGGCCCTTTTTACGAGCAGTACTTC.

This rearrangement joins TRBV12-3 or TRBV12-4 to TRBJ2-1, with D uncertain. The CDR3 is made up of 14 amino acids. The V end lost 7 bases, the J end lost 0 bases, and 10 bases lay between the germline ends. The DNA of the CDR3 is TGTGCCAGCATATCAGGTTTCTCCTACAATGAGCAGTTCTTC. It encodes CASISGFSYNEQFF.

This clonotype was seen a few times. V is TRBV11-2 and J is TRBJ2-5; TRBD2 matches at 7 bases. This CDR3 is built from 15 residues. Germline values: CDR1 SGHAT, CDR2 FQNNGV. J lost 0 bases, V lost 3 bases, and 4 bases had no gene match. The CDR3 here is CASSFRLAYQETQYF. The DNA for the CDR3 is TGTGCCAGCAGCTTCAGACTAGCCTACCAAGAGACCCAGTACTTC.

The table lists this clonotype with a few counts. The chain uses TRBV6-5 and TRBJ2-2; the D gene is possibly TRBD1 (6 bases). This CDR3 comprises 13 residues. Germline CDR1 reads MNHEY; CDR2 reads SVGAGI. Trimming stripped 2 bases from V and 7 bases from J, with 8 bases between. CDR3 protein: CASSYKGGGELFF. Here the CDR3 DNA reads TGTGCCAGCAGTTACAAAGGGGGCGGGGAGCTGTTTTTT.

Ten or more counts support this clonotype. The V and J genes are TRBV6-5 and TRBJ2-4, with D perhaps matching TRBD1 (5 bases). The germline V and J ends were trimmed by 6 bases and 0 bases, with 12 bases remaining between them. The CDR3 loop spans 15 amino acids. CDR1 and CDR2 from the germline V gene are MNHEY and SVGAGI. CDR3 protein: CASSPGLLAKNIQYF. For the CDR3, the DNA is TGTGCCAGCAGCCCAGGGTTACTAGCCAAAAACATTCAGTACTTC.